These 13 T cell receptor beta chains were sequenced from one sample in a study of cytomegalovirus exposure and HLA in healthy donors. PCR primers comprised 60 Vbeta and 13 Jbeta primers. The data were produced by immunoSEQ multiplex PCR, yet TCRdb's version contains in-frame clones alone and is incomplete. In total, the table holds more than 100,000 clones. The sequencing sample was made of PBMCs. All receptors come from a woman aged 40 to 50 in good health and CMV-seronegative.

The V call is TRBV11-2, the J call TRBJ1-2; D is undetermined. The germline gives CDR1 SGHAT, CDR2 FQNNGV. The CDR3 is 14 residues long. V dropped 3 bases and J dropped 5 bases, with 13 bases sitting between them. CDR3 residues: CASSLERGGYGYTF. The CDR3 DNA reads TGTGCCAGCAGCTTGGAACGGGGAGGTTATGGCTACACCTTC.

V gene TRBV7-2 combines with J gene TRBJ2-6, with 8 bases identical to TRBD1. Germline V CDR1 and CDR2: SGHTA, FQGNSA. This CDR3 contains 16 residues. The V and J ends lost 4 bases and 1 base, in that order; junction bases with no gene match: 3. The CDR3 DNA sequence: TGTGCCAGCAGCTCACGGACAGGGTCTGGGGCCAACGTCCTGACTTTC. It codes for CASSSRTGSGANVLTF. The full variable domain, with the rest looked up from reference TRBV7-2 and TRBJ2-6, is GAGVSQSPSNKVTEKGKDVELRCDPISGHTALYWYRQSLGQGLEFLIYFQGNSAPDKSGLPSDRFSAERTGGSVSTLTIQRTQQEDSAVYLCASSSRTGSGANVLTFGAGSRLTVL.

V is TRBV14 and J is TRBJ2-2; 8 bases line up with TRBD2. The V and J ends lost 3 bases and 4 bases, in that order; junction bases with no gene match: 4. CDR1 SGHDN and CDR2 FVKESK come from the germline V gene. The CDR3 consists of 15 residues. For the CDR3, the DNA is TGTGCCAGCAGCCACAGACTAGCGAGCACCGGGGAGCTGTTTTTT. This encodes CASSHRLASTGELFF. Variable domain in full (rest from reference TRBV14 and TRBJ2-2): EAGVTQFPSHSVIEKGQTVTLRCDPISGHDNLYWYRRVMGKEIKFLLHFVKESKQDESGMPNNRFLAERTGGTYSTLKVQPAELEDSGVYFCASSHRLASTGELFFGEGSRLTVL.

V is TRBV29-1 and J is TRBJ2-3; 7 bases align to TRBD2. In germline, CDR1 is SQVTM, CDR2 ANQGSEA. The V and J ends lost 7 bases and 7 bases, in that order; junction bases with no gene match: 11. The CDR3 sequence is 13 residues long. CDR3 in DNA: TGCAGCGATCTACGGGGGGATTCTCATACGCAGTATTTT. Its protein is CSDLRGDSHTQYF.

The V and J genes are TRBV6-1 and TRBJ2-5; D remains ambiguous. V was cut by 3 bases and J by 1 base, with 15 bases left in between. The CDR3 runs to 16 residues. Germline V gene lookup returns CDR1 MNHNS and CDR2 SASEGT. CDR3 sequence reads: CASSDRGVRTQETQYF. CDR3 nucleotides: TGTGCCAGCAGTGACCGCGGTGTCAGAACCCAAGAGACCCAGTACTTC.

The chain recombines TRBV28 with TRBJ1-5; weak D call: TRBD1 (5 bases). CDR3 length equals 14 residues. Per germline, CDR1 MDHEN and CDR2 SYDVKM. The V end lost 6 bases, the J end lost 11 bases, and 20 bases lay between the germline ends. The chain's CDR3 is CASREGPGRQSQHF. In DNA, the CDR3 is TGTGCCAGCAGGGAAGGACCAGGGAGGCAGTCCCAGCATTTT.

The rearrangement uses TRBV4-3 and TRBJ1-2; D is ambiguous. The CDR3 consists of 15 residues. Germline V gives CDR1 LGHNA, CDR2 YSLEER. V shed 0 bases and J shed 0 bases, with 8 bases lying between them. The CDR3 sequence is CASSQDPVTNYGYTF. The CDR3 DNA reads as TGCGCCAGCAGCCAAGATCCGGTTACTAACTATGGCTACACCTTC.

V and J are TRBV5-1 and TRBJ1-5; 7 bases are shared with TRBD1. Germline V gene data show CDR1 as SGHRS and CDR2 as YFSETQ. The ends lost 4 bases at V and 7 bases at J; junction bases unmatched: 8. CDR3 length: 14 amino acids. The CDR3 DNA follows: TGCGCCAGCAGCCTCGAGGGGGCAAGGCAGCCCCAGCATTTT. This encodes CASSLEGARQPQHF.

The rearrangement links TRBV5-1 to TRBJ2-2, with D perhaps TRBD2 (6 bases). The CDR3 contains 15 residues. V was trimmed by 3 bases and J by 4 bases, leaving 13 bases between them. Germline V gene data show CDR1 as SGHRS and CDR2 as YFSETQ. CDR3 residues: CASSWGLGSTGELFF. The DNA of the CDR3 is TGCGCCAGCAGCTGGGGACTGGGTAGCACCGGGGAGCTGTTTTTT.

In regard to this clone: In the same sample, other DNA sequences code for this CDR3. The chain carries TRBV7-2 and TRBJ2-3, with 8 nucleotides matching TRBD1. V shed 1 base, J shed 3 bases, and the junction held 9 bases outside the gene matches. CDR3 length: 17 amino acids. Germline CDR1 SGHTA, CDR2 FQGNSA. CDR3 in amino acids: CASSLGRQGAGTDTQYF. Written as DNA, the CDR3 is TGTGCCAGCAGCTTAGGGAGGCAGGGGGCAGGAACAGATACGCAGTATTTT.

This chain joins TRBV27 and TRBJ2-6, with D possibly being TRBD1 (5 bases). Per germline, CDR1 MNHEY and CDR2 SMNVEV (reference sequence). This CDR3 region has 17 residues. V was clipped by 2 bases and J by 0 bases, with 11 bases between them. The CDR3 here is CASSLRQPSSGANVLTF. Here the CDR3 DNA reads TGTGCCAGCAGTTTAAGACAGCCCAGCTCTGGGGCCAACGTCCTGACTTTC.

The V call is TRBV6-5, the J call TRBJ2-1; maybe TRBD2 (6 bases). CDR1 is MNHEY and CDR2 is SVGAGI in the germline V gene. The CDR3 consists of 15 residues. Trimming shortened V by 4 bases and J by 2 bases, and 12 bases separated the two germline ends. CDR3 sequence: CASSSGGIAYNEQFF. Here the CDR3 DNA reads TGTGCCAGCAGTTCTGGGGGGATCGCCTACAATGAGCAGTTCTTC.

V and J are TRBV7-9 and TRBJ1-3; a possible D gene is TRBD1 (5 bases). V gave up 2 bases and J gave up 2 bases, with 7 bases separating them. Per germline, CDR1 SEHNR and CDR2 FQNEAQ (reference sequence). CDR3 size: 14 residues. The CDR3 DNA reads as TGTGCCAGCAGCTTACGGGGGGCTGGAAACACCATATATTTT. Protein sequence: CASSLRGAGNTIYF.